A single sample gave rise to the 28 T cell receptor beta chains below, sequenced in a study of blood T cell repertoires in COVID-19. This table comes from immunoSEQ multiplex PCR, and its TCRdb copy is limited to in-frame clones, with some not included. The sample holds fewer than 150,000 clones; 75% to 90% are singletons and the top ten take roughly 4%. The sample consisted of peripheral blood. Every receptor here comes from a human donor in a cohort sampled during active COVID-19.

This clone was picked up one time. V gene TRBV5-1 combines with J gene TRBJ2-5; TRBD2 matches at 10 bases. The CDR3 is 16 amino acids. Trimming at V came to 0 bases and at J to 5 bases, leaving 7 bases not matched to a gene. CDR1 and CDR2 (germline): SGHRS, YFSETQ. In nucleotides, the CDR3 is TGCGCCAGCAGCTTGGTTCCTAGCGGGGGAGGGGAGACCCAGTACTTC. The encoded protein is CASSLVPSGGGETQYF.

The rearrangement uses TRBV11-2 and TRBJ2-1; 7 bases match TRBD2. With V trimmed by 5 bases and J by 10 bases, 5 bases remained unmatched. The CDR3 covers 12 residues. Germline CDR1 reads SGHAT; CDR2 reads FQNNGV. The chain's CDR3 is CASSPGGEEQFF. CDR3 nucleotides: TGTGCCAGCAGCCCTGGGGGGGAAGAGCAGTTCTTC. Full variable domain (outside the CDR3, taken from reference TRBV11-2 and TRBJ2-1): EAGVAQSPRYKIIEKRQSVAFWCNPISGHATLYWYQQILGQGPKLLIQFQNNGVVDDSQLPKDRFSAERLKGVDSTLKIQPAKLEDSAVYLCASSPGGEEQFFGPGTRLTVL.

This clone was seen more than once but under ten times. The CDR3 nucleotides read TGTGCCAGCACCGGTATGGGCAATCAGCCCCAGCATTTT. Protein sequence: CASTGMGNQPQHF. The V gene is TRBV2, the J gene TRBJ1-5; D remains ambiguous. The CDR3 runs 13 residues. The ends were cut back, 7 bases at V and 2 bases at J, with 9 bases in the middle. The V gene's germline CDR1 is SNHLY and CDR2 FYNNEI.

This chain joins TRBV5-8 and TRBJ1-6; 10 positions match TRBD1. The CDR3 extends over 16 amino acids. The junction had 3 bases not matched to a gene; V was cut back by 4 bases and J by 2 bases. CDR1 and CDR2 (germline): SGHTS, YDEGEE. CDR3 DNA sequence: TGTGCCAGCAGCACCGGGACAGGGGCCTATAATTCACCCCTCCACTTT. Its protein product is CASSTGTGAYNSPLHF.

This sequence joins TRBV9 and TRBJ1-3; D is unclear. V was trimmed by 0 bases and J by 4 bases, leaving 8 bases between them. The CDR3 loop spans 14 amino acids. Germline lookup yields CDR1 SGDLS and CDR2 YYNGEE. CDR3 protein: CASSVATNGNTIYF. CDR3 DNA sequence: TGTGCCAGCAGCGTAGCTACCAACGGAAACACCATATATTTT.

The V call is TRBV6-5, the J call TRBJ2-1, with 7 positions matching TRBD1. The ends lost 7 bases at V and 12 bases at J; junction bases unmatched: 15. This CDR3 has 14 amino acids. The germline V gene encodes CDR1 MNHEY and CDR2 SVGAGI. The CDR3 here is CASTEGSTQGPQFF. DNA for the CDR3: TGTGCCAGCACCGAAGGTTCGACACAGGGGCCGCAGTTCTTC.

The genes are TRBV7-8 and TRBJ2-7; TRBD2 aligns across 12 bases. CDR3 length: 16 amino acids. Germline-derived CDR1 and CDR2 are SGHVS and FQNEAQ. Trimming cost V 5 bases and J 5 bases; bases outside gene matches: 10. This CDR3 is CASSRLASGGDNEQYF. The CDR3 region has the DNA TGTGCCAGCAGCCGCCTGGCTAGCGGGGGGGACAACGAGCAGTACTTC.

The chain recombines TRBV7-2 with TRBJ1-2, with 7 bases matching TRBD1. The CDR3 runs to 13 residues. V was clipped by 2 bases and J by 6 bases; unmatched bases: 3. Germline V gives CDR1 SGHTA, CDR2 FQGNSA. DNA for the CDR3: TGTGCCAGCAGCTTAAGGACAGGCGATGGCTACACCTTC. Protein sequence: CASSLRTGDGYTF.

CDR3 sequence reads: CASSPRSGNTIYF. DNA for the CDR3: TGTGCCAGCAGCCCCCGGTCTGGAAACACCATATATTTT. J is TRBJ1-3 and V is TRBV9; no definite D call. Germline assignment: CDR1 SGDLS and CDR2 YYNGEE. This CDR3 contains 13 residues. Trimming removed 4 bases from V and 1 base from J, with 6 bases in between.

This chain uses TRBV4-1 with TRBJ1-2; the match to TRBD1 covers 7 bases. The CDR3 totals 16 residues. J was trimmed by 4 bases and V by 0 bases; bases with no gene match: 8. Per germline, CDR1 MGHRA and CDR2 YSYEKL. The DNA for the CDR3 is TGCGCCAGCAGCCAAGATCTTCGGGACAGCCTCTATGGCTACACCTTC. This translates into CASSQDLRDSLYGYTF.

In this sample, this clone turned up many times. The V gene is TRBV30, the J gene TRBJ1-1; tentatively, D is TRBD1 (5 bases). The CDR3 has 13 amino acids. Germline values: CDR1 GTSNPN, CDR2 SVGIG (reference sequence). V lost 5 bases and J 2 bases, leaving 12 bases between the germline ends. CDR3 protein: CAWHMGLNTEAFF. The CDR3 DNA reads TGTGCCTGGCATATGGGGCTTAACACTGAAGCTTTCTTT.

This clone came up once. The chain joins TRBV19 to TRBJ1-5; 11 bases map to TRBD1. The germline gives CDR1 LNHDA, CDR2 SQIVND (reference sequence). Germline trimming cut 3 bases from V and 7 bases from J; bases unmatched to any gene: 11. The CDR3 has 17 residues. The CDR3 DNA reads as TGTGCCAGTAGTATCGGGTTAGGACAGGGGGCATTACAGCCCCAGCATTTT. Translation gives CASSIGLGQGALQPQHF.

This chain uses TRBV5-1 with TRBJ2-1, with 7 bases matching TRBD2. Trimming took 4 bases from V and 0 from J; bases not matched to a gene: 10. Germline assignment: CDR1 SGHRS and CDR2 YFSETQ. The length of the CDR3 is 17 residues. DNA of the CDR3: TGCGCCAGCAGCCTCTTTCTAGCGGCTAGCTCCTACAATGAGCAGTTCTTC. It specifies CASSLFLAASSYNEQFF.

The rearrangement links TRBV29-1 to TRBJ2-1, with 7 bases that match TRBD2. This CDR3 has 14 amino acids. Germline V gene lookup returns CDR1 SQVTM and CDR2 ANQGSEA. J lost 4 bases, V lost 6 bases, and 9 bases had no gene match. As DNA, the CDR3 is TGCAGCGTCAAACTAGCGAGGGAATACAATGAGCAGTTCTTC. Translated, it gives CSVKLAREYNEQFF.

The CDR3 loop reads CASRDRGATMNTEAFF. DNA of the CDR3: TGTGCCAGTAGGGACAGGGGGGCTACCATGAACACTGAAGCTTTCTTT. This chain joins TRBV19 and TRBJ1-1, with 10 bases matching TRBD1. V shed 6 bases, J shed 0 bases, and the junction held 7 bases outside the gene matches. The V gene's germline CDR1 is LNHDA and CDR2 SQIVND (reference sequence). CDR3 length: 16 residues.

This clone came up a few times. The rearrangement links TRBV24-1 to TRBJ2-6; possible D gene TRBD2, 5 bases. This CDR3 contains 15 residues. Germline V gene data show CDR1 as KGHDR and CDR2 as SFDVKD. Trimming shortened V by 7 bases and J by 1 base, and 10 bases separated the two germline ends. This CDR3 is CATSGSGSGANVLTF. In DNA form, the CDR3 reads TGTGCCACCAGCGGATCGGGGTCTGGGGCCAACGTCCTGACTTTC.

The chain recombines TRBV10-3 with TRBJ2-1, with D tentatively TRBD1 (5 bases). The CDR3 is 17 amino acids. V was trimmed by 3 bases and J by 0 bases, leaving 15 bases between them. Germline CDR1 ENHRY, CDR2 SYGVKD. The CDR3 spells CAISDPHTGSSYNEQFF. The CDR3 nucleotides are TGTGCCATCAGTGACCCCCACACAGGTAGCTCCTACAATGAGCAGTTCTTC.

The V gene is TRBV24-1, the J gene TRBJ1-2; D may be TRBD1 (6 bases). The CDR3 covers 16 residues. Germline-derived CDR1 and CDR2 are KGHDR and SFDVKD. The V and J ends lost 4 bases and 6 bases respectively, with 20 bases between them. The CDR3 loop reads CATSDGKFRGWDGYTF. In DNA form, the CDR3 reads TGTGCCACCAGTGACGGGAAGTTCAGGGGTTGGGATGGCTACACCTTC.

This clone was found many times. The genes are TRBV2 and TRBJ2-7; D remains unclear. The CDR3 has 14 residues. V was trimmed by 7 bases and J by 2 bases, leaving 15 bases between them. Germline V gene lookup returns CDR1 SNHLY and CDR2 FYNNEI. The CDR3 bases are TGTGCCAGCAAAGGCGGCCAACCCCCCTACGAGCAGTACGTC. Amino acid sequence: CASKGGQPPYEQYV.

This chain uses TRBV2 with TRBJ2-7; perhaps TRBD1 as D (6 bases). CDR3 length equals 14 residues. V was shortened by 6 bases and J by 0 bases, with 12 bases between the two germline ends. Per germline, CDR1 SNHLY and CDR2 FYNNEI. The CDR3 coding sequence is TGTGCCAGCAGGATTCAGGGGCCCTCCTACGAGCAGTACTTC. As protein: CASRIQGPSYEQYF.

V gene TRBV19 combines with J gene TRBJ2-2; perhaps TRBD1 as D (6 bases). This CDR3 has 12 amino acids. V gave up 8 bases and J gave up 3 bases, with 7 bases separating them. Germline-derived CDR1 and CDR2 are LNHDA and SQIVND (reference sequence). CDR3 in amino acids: CASWTDTGELFF. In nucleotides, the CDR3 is TGTGCCAGTTGGACAGACACCGGGGAGCTGTTTTTT.

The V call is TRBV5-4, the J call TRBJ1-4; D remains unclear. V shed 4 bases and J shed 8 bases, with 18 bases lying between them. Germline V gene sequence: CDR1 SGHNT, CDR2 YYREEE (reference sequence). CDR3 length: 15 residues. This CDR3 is CASSPGGRLNEKLFF. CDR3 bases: TGTGCCAGCAGCCCCGGTGGGAGGCTAAACGAAAAACTGTTTTTT.

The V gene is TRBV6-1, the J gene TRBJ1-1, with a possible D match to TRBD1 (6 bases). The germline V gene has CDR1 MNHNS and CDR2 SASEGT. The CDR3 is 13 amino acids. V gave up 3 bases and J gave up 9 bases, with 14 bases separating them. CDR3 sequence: CASSETGSMKAFF. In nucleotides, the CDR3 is TGTGCCAGCAGTGAGACAGGATCAATGAAAGCTTTCTTT.

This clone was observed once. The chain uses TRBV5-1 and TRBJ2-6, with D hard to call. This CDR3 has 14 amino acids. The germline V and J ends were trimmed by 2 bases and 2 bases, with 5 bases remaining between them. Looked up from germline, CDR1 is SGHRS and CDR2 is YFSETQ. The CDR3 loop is CASSFATGANVLTF. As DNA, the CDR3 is TGCGCCAGCAGCTTTGCGACTGGGGCCAACGTCCTGACTTTC.

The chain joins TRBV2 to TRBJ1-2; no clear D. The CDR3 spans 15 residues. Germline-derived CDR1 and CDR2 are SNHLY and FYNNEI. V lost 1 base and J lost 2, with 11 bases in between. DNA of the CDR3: TGTGCCAGCAGTGAAGGTACGAGGATAAACTATGGCTACACCTTC. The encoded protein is CASSEGTRINYGYTF.

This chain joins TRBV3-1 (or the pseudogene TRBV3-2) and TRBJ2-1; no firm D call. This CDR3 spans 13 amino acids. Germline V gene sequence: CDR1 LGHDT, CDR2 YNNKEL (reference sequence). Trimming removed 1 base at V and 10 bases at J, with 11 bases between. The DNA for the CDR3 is TGTGCCAGCAGCCAAGTCCGTCACGGGGAGCAGTTCTTC. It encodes CASSQVRHGEQFF.

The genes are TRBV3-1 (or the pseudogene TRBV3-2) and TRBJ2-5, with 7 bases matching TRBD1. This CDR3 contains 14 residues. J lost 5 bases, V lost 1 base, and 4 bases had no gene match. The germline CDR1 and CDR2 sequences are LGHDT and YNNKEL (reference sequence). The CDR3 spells CASSQGGGIETQYF. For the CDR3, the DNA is TGTGCCAGCAGCCAAGGAGGGGGCATCGAGACCCAGTACTTC.

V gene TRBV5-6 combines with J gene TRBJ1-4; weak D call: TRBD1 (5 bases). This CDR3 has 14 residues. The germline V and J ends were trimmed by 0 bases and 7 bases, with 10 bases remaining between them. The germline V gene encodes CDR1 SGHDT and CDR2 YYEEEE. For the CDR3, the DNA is TGTGCCAGCAGCTTGGATCAAAGGGGTGAAAAACTGTTTTTT. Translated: CASSLDQRGEKLFF.